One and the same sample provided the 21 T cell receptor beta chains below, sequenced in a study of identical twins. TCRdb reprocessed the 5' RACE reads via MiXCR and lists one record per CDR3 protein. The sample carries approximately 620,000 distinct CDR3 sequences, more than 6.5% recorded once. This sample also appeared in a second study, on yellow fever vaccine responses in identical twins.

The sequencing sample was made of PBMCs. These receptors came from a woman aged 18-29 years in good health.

The CDR3 here is CASSQGEESSYNSPLHF. The CDR3 DNA sequence: TGTGCCAGCAGCCAAGGGGAGGAGAGCTCCTATAATTCACCCCTCCACTTT. The chain recombines TRBV11-2 with TRBJ1-6; tentative D call: TRBD1 (5 bases). The CDR3 spans 17 residues. V shed 5 bases and J shed 0 bases, with 14 bases lying between them. Per the germline V gene, CDR1 is SGHAT and CDR2 is FQNNGV.

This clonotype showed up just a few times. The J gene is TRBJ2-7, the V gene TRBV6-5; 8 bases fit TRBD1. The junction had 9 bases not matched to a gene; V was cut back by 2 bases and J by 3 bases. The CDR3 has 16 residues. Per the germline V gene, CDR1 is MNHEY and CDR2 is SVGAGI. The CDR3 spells CASSYDRTGKGYEQYF. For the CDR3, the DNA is TGTGCCAGCAGTTACGATCGGACAGGGAAGGGCTACGAGCAGTACTTC.

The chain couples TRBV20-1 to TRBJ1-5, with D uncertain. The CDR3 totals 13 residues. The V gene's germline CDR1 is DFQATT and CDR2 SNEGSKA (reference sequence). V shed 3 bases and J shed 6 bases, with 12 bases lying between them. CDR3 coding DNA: TGCAGTGCTAGTCGGCAGGCGGTTCAGCCCCAGCATTTT. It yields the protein CSASRQAVQPQHF.

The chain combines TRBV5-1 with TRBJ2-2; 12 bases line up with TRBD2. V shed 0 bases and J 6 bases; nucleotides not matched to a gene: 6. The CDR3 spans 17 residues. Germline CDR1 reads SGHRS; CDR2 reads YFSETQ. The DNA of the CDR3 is TGCGCCAGCAGCTTGGGACTAGCGGGGGTTGTCGCCGGGGAGCTGTTTTTT. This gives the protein CASSLGLAGVVAGELFF.

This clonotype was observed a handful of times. In nucleotides, the CDR3 is TGCAGTGCGGTCGGACAGGATATAACCTACGAGCAGTACTTC. As protein: CSAVGQDITYEQYF. V gene TRBV20-1 combines with J gene TRBJ2-7, with TRBD1 matching 7 bases. The CDR3 has 14 amino acids. The V and J ends lost 6 bases and 2 bases, in that order; junction bases with no gene match: 10. CDR1 and CDR2 (germline): DFQATT, SNEGSKA (reference sequence).

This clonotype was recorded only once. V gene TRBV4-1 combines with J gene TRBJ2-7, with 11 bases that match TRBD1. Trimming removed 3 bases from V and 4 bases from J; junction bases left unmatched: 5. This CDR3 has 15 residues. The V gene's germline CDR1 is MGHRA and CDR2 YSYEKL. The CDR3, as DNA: TGCGCCAGCAGCCAGGACAGGGGGCTGGAGTACGAGCAGTACTTC. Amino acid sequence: CASSQDRGLEYEQYF.

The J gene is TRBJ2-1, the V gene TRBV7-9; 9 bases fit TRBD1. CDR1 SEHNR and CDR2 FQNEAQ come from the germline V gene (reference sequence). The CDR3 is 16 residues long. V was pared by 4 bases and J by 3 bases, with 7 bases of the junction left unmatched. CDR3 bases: TGTGCCAGCAGCTCTACCGGGACAGGGTACTACAATGAGCAGTTCTTC. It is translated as CASSSTGTGYYNEQFF. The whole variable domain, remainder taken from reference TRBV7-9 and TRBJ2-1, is DTGVSQNPRHKITKRGQNVTFRCDPISEHNRLYWYRQTLGQGPEFLTYFQNEAQLEKSRLLSDRFSAERPKGSFSTLEIQRTEQGDSAMYLCASSSTGTGYYNEQFFGPGTRLTVL.

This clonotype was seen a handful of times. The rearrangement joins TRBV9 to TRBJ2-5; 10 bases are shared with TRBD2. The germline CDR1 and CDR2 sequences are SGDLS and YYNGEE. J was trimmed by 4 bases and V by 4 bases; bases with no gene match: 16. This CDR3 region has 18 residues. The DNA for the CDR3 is TGTGCCAGCAGCCCCCACAATCCGGGACTAGCGCGATCAGAGACCCAGTACTTC. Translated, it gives CASSPHNPGLARSETQYF.

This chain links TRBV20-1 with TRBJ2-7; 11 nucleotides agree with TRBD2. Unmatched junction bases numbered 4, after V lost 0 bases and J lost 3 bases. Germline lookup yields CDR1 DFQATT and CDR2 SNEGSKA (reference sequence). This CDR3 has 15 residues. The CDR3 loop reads CSARDRLAGLYEQYF. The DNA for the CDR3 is TGCAGTGCTAGAGATAGACTAGCGGGACTCTACGAGCAGTACTTC.

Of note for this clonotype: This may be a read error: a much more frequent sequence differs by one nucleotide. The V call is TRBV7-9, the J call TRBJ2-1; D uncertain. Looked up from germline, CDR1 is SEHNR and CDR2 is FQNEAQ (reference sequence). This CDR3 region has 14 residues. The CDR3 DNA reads TGTACCAGCAGCTTAGAGGTAGGCTACAATGAGCAGTTCTTC. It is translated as CTSSLEVGYNEQFF. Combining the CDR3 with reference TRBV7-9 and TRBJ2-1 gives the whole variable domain DTGVSQNPRHKITKRGQNVTFRCDPISEHNRLYWYRQTLGQGPEFLTYFQNEAQLEKSRLLSDRFSAERPKGSFSTLEIQRTEQGDSAMYLCTSSLEVGYNEQFFGPGTRLTVL.

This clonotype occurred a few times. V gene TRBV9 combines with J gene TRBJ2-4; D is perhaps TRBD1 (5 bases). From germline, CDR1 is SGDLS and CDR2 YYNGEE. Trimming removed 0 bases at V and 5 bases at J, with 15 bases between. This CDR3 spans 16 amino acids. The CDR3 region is CASSVEGDPLQNIQYF. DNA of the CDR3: TGTGCCAGCAGCGTAGAAGGGGATCCCTTACAAAACATTCAGTACTTC.

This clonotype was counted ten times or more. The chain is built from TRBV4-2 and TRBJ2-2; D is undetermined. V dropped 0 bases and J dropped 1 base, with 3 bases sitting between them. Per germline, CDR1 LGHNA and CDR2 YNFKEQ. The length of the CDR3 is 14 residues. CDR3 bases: TGTGCCAGCAGCCAAGAGGTGAACACCGGGGAGCTGTTTTTT. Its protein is CASSQEVNTGELFF.

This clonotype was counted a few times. CDR3 coding DNA: TGCGCCAGCAGCTTGCATCTGGATCAGCCCCAGCATTTT. This codes for CASSLHLDQPQHF. V usage is TRBV5-1 and J usage is TRBJ1-5; D uncertain. Germline V lookup: CDR1 SGHRS, CDR2 YFSETQ. There are 13 residues in the CDR3. V was pared by 1 base and J by 5 bases, with 7 bases between. The full variable domain, with the rest looked up from reference TRBV5-1 and TRBJ1-5, is KAGVTQTPRYLIKTRGQQVTLSCSPISGHRSVSWYQQTPGQGLQFLFEYFSETQRNKGNFPGRFSGRQFSNSRSEMNVSTLELGDSALYLCASSLHLDQPQHFGDGTRLSIL.

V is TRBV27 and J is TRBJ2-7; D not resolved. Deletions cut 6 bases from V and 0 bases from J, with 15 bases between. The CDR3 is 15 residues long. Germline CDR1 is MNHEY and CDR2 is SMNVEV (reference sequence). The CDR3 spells CASRPVALGSYEQYF. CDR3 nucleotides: TGTGCCAGCAGGCCAGTGGCCTTGGGCTCCTACGAGCAGTACTTC.

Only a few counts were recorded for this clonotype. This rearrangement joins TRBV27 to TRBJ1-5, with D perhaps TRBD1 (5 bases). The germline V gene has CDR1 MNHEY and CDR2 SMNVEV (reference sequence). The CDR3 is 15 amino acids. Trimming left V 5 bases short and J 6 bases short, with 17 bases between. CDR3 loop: CASSREGLLAQPQHF. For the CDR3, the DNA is TGTGCCAGCAGTAGAGAGGGACTCTTGGCTCAGCCCCAGCATTTT.

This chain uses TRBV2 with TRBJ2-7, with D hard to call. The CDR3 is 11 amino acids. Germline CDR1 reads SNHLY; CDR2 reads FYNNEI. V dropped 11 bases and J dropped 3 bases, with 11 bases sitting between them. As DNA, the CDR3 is TGTGCCTCAGCAAGGGACTACGAGCAGTACTTC. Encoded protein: CASARDYEQYF.

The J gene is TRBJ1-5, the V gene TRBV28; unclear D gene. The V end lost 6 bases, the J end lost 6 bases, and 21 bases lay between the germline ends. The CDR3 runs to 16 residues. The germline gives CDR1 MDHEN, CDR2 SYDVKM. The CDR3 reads CASSPWGGEGSQPQHF. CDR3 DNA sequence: TGTGCCAGCAGCCCCTGGGGAGGTGAAGGCAGTCAGCCCCAGCATTTT.

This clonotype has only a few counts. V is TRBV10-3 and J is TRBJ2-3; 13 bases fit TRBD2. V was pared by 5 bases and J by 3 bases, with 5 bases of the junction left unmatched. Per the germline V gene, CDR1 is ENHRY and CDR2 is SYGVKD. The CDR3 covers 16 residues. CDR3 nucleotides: TGTGCCATCAGTACTACTAGCGGGAGGGGTACAGATACGCAGTATTTT. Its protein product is CAISTTSGRGTDTQYF.

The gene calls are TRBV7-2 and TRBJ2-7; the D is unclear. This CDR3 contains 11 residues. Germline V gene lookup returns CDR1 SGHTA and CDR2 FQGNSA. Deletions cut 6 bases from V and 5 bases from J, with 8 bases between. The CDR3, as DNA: TGTGCCAGCAGTACTTTCCACGAGCAGTACTTC. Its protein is CASSTFHEQYF.

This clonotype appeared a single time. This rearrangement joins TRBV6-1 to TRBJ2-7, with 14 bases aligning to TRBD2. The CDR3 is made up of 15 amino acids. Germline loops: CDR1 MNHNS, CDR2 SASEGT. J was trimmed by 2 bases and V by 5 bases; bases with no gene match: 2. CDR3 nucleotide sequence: TGTGCCAGCAGTCCGACTAGCGGGAGGGCCTACGAGCAGTACTTC. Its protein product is CASSPTSGRAYEQYF.

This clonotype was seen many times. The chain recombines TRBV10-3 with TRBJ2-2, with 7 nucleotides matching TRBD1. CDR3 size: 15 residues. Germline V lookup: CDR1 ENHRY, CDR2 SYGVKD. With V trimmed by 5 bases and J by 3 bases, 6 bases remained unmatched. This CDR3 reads CAISPGQEYTGELFF. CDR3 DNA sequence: TGTGCCATCAGTCCCGGACAGGAATACACCGGGGAGCTGTTTTTT.